A single T cell receptor (beta chain) is shown here with its context. The CDR3 loop spans 19 amino acids. J lost 5 bases, V lost 1 base, and 20 bases had no gene match. Germline CDR1 reads SEHNR; CDR2 reads FQNEAQ (reference sequence). Together with a sample-barcoded 5' primer, a J-beta primer mix was included in a second PCR lasting about 6 to 11 cycles. At least 2.5 million CDR3-containing paired-end reads were obtained per sample. TCRdb re-analysed the 5' RACE reads in MiXCR, keeping a single row per CDR3 protein. Of 780,000 or so distinct CDR3 sequences in the sample, 45% to 70% are singletons; the top ten hold about 26%. The data belong to a study of blood T cells in healthy people across ages.

The sequence was collected from a man aged 40-49 years in good health. The chain recombines TRBV7-9 with TRBJ2-7, with 7 bases aligning to TRBD2. Sequencing was done on a sample of blood. The DNA for the CDR3 is TGTGCCAGCAGCTTAGTCACCTATGGGCTAGCGGCCCTCGGTCACGAGCAGTACTTC. This gives the protein CASSLVTYGLAALGHEQYF.